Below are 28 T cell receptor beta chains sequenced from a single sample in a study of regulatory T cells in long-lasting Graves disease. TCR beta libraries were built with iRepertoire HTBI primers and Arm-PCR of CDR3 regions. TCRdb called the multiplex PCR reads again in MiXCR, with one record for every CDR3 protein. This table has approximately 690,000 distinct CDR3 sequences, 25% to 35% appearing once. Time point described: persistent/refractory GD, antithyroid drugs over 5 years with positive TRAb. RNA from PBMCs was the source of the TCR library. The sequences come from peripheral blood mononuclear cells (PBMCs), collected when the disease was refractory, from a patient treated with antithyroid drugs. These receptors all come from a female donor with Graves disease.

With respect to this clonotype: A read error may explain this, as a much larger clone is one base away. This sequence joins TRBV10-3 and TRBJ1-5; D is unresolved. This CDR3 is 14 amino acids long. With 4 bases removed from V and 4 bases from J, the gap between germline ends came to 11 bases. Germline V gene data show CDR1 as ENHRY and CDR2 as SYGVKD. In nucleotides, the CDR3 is TGTGCCATCAGTGCCGGACGGGATAATCAGCCCCAGCATTTT. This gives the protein CAISAGRDNQPQHF.

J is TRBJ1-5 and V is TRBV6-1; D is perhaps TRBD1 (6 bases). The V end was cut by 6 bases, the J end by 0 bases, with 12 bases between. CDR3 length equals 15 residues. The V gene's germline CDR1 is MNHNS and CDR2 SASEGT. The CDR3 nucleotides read TGTGCCAGCAGAAACAGGGATTATAGCAATCAGCCCCAGCATTTT. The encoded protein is CASRNRDYSNQPQHF.

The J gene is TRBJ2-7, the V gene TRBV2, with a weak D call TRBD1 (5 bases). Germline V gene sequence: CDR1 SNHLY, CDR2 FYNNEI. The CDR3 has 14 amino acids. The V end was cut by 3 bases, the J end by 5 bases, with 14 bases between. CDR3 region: CASSDGRVVNEQYF. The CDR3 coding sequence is TGTGCCAGCAGTGACGGCAGGGTGGTCAACGAGCAGTACTTC.

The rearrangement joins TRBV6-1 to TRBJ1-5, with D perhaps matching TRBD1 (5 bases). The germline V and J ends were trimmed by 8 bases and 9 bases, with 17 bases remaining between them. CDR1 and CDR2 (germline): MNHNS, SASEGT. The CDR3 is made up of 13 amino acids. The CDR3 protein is CASGGRDITPQHF. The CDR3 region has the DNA TGTGCCAGCGGGGGGAGGGATATCACGCCCCAGCATTTT.

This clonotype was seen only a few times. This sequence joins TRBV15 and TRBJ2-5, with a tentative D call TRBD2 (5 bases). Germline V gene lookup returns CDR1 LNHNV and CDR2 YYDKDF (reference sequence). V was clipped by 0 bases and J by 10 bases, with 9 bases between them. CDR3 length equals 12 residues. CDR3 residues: CATSRDGLGQYF. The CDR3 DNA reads TGTGCCACCAGCAGAGATGGACTCGGCCAGTACTTC.

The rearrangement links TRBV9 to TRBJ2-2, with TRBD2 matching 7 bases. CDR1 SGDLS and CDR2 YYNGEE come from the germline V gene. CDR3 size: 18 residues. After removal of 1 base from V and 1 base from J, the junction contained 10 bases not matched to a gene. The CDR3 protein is CASSVPLGVAGNTGELFF. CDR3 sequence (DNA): TGTGCCAGCAGCGTACCCCTGGGGGTAGCGGGGAACACCGGGGAGCTGTTTTTT. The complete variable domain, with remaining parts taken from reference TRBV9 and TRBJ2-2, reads DSGVTQTPKHLITATGQRVTLRCSPRSGDLSVYWYQQSLDQGLQFLIQYYNGEERAKGNILERFSAQQFPDLHSELNLSSLELGDSALYFCASSVPLGVAGNTGELFFGEGSRLTVL.

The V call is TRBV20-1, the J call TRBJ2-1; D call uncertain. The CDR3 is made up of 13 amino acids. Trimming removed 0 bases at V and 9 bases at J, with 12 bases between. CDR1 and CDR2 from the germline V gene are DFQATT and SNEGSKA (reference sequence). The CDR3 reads CSARDLRSLEQFF. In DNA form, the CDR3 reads TGCAGTGCTAGAGATTTGAGAAGTCTTGAGCAGTTCTTC.

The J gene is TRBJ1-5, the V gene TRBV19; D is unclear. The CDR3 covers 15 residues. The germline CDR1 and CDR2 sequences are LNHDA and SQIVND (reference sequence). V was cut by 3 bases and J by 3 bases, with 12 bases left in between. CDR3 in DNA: TGTGCCAGTAGTATCTGGGGAGAGGTCAATCAGCCCCAGCATTTT. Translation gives CASSIWGEVNQPQHF.

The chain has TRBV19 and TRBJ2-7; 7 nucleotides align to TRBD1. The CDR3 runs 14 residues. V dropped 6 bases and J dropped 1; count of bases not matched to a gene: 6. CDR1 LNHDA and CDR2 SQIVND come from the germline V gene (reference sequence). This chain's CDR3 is CASRRDSRSYEQYF. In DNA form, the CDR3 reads TGTGCCAGTAGGAGGGACAGTAGATCCTACGAGCAGTACTTC. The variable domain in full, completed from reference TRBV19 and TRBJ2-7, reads DGGITQSPKYLFRKEGQNVTLSCEQNLNHDAMYWYRQDPGQGLRLIYYSQIVNDFQKGDIAEGYSVSREKKESFPLTVTSAQKNPTAFYLCASRRDSRSYEQYFGPGTRLTVT.

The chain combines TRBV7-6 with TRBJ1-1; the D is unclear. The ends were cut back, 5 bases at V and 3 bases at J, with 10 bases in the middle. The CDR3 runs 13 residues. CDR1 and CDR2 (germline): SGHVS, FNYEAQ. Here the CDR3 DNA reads TGTGCCAGCAGCCTTTGGGAGGACACTGAAGCTTTCTTT. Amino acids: CASSLWEDTEAFF. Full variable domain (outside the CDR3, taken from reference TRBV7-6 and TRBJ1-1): GAGVSQSPRYKVTKRGQDVALRCDPISGHVSLYWYRQALGQGPEFLTYFNYEAQQDKSGLPNDRFSAERPEGSISTLTIQRTEQRDSAMYRCASSLWEDTEAFFGQGTRLTVV.

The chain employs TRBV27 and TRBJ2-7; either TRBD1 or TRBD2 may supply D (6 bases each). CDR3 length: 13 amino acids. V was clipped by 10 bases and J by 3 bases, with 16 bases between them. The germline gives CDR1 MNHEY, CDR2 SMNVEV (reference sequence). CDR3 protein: CATRGTINYEQYF. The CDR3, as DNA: TGTGCCACCCGCGGGACAATTAACTACGAGCAGTACTTC.

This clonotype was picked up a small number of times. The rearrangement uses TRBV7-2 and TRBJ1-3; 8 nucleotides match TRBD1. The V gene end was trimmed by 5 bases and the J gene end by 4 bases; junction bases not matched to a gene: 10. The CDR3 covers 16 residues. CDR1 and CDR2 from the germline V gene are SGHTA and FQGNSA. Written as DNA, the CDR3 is TGTGCCAGCAGCCAGGGGGCACGGTCAGGGGGAAACACCATATATTTT. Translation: CASSQGARSGGNTIYF.

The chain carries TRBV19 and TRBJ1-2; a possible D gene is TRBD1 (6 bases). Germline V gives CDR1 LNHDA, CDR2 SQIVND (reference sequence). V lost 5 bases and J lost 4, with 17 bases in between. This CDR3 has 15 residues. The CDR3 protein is CASSPLPTGGYGYTF. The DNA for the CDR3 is TGTGCCAGTAGTCCCCTCCCGACAGGAGGCTATGGCTACACCTTC.

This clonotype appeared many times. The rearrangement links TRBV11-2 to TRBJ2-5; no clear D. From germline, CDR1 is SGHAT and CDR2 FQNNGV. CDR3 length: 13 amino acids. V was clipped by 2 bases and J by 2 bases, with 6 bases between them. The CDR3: CASSLKWQETQYF. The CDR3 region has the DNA TGTGCCAGCAGCTTAAAATGGCAAGAGACCCAGTACTTC.

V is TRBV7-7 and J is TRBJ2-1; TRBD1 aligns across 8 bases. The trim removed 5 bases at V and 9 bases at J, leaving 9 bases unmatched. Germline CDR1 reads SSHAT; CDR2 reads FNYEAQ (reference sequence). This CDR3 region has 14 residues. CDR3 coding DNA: TGTGCCAGCAGCACCCTACAGGGGGTGGGTGAGCAGTTCTTC. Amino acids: CASSTLQGVGEQFF.

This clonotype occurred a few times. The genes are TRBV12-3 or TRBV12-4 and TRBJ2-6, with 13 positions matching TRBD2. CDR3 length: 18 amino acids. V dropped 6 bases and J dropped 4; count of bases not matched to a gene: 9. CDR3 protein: CASSPTSGRVAGANVLTF. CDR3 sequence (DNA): TGTGCCAGCAGCCCAACTAGCGGGAGGGTGGCAGGGGCCAACGTCCTGACTTTC.

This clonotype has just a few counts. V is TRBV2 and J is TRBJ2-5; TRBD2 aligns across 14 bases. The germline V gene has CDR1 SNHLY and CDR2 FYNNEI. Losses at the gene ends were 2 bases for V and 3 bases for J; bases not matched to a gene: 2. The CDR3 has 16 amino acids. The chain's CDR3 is CASSERLAGGKETQYF. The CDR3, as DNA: TGTGCCAGCAGTGAAAGACTAGCGGGAGGGAAAGAGACCCAGTACTTC. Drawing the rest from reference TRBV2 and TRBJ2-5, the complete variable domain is EPEVTQTPSHQVTQMGQEVILRCVPISNHLYFYWYRQILGQKVEFLVSFYNNEISEKSEIFDDQFSVERPDGSNFTLKIRSTKLEDSAMYFCASSERLAGGKETQYFGPGTRLLVL.

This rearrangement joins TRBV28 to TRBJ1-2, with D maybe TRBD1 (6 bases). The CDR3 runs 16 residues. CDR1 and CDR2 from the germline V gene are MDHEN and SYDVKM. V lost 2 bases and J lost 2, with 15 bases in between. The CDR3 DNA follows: TGTGCCAGCAGTTTAGAAGGGGGAGCACCGAACTATGGCTACACCTTC. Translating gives CASSLEGGAPNYGYTF.

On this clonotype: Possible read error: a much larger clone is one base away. The CDR3 here is CASSDADRDQPQHF. The CDR3 DNA follows: TGTGCCAGCAGTGACGCCGACAGGGATCAGCCCCAGCATTTT. The chain carries TRBV6-4 and TRBJ1-5, with 7 bases fitting TRBD1. The junction had 3 bases not matched to a gene; V was cut back by 2 bases and J by 5 bases. There are 14 residues in the CDR3. Germline CDR1 MRHNA, CDR2 SNTAGT.

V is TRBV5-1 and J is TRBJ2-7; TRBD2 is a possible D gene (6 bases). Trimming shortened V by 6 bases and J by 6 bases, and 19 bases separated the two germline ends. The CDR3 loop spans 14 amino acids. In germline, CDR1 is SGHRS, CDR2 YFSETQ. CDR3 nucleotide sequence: TGCGCCAGCACCCTTGGGTGGGAGGTCGCCGAGCAGTACTTC. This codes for CASTLGWEVAEQYF. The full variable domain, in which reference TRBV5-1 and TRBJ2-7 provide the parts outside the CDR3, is KAGVTQTPRYLIKTRGQQVTLSCSPISGHRSVSWYQQTPGQGLQFLFEYFSETQRNKGNFPGRFSGRQFSNSRSEMNVSTLELGDSALYLCASTLGWEVAEQYFGPGTRLTVT.

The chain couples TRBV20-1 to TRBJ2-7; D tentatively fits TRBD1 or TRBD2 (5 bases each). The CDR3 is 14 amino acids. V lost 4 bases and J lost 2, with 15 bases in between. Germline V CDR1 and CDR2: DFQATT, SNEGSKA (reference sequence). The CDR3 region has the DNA TGCAGTGCTACAGACCGGGACGCAGCCTACGAGCAGTACTTC. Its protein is CSATDRDAAYEQYF.

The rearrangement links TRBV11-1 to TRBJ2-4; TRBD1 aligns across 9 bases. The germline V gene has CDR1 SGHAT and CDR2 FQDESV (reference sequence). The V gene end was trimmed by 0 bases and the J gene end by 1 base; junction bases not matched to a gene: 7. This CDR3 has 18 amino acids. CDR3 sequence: CASSLAGTGLLAKNIQYF. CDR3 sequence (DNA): TGTGCCAGCAGCTTAGCGGGGACAGGGCTCTTGGCCAAAAACATTCAGTACTTC.

The CDR3 bases are TGTGCCAGCAGTTTAGAGGACAGGGGAGCTTTCTTT. Its protein is CASSLEDRGAFF. This chain connects TRBV28 to TRBJ1-1, with TRBD1 matching over 9 bases. The CDR3 contains 12 residues. Germline V lookup: CDR1 MDHEN, CDR2 SYDVKM. Trimming cost V 2 bases and J 10 bases; bases outside gene matches: 2.

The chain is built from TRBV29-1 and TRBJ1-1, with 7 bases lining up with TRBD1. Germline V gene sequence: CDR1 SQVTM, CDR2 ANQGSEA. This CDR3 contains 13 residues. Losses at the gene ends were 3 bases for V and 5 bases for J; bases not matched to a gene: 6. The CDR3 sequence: CSVERQGETEAFF. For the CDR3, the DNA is TGCAGCGTTGAGAGACAGGGAGAAACTGAAGCTTTCTTT.

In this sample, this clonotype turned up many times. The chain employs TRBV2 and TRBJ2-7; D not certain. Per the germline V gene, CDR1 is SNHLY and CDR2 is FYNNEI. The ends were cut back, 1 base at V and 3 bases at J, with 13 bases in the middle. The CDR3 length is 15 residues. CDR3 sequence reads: CASSEGVPKNYEQYF. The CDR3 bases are TGTGCCAGCAGTGAAGGAGTCCCTAAAAACTACGAGCAGTACTTC.

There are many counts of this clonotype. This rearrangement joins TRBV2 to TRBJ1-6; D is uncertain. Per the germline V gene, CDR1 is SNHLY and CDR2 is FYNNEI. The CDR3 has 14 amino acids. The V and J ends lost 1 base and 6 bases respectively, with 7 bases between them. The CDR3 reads CASSEGWRNSPLHF. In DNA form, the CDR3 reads TGTGCCAGCAGTGAAGGTTGGCGTAATTCACCCCTCCACTTT.

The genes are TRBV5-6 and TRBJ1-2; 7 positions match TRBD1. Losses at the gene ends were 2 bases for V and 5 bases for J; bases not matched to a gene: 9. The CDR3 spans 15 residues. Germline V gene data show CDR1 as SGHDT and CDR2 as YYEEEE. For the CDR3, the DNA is TGTGCCAGCAGCTTCGTCATAGGGGGCGCATATGGCTACACCTTC. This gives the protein CASSFVIGGAYGYTF.

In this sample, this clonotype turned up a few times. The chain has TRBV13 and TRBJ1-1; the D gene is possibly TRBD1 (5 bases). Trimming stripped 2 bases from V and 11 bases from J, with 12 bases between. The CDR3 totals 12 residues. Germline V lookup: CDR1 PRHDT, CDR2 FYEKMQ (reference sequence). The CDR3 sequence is CASSLRRRDAFF. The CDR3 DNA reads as TGTGCCAGCAGCTTACGCCGTAGGGACGCTTTCTTT.